The rows below give T cell receptor beta chains drawn from one sample of a study of T cell repertoires in cytomegalovirus infection. Their target antigens are unknown. TCRdb ran MiXCR on the reads and lists one entry per CDR3 protein. The table has about 700,000 distinct CDR3 sequences, about 33% seen once. Material: cultured PBMCs, obtained from culture after CMV antigen stimulation. The receptor source for this set is a human donor in good health (CMV status not recorded). Some clones in this sample may be carry-over from other donors' samples. Each CDR3 is given with its conserved first and last residue. Each record gives: clone size, J gene, D gene, V gene, CDR3 protein, CDR3 DNA. A D gene is named only where the DNA matches it firmly. Clone size is shown for a subset of rows, as once, few, many or a class of expanded clone.

. TRBJ1-5 . TRBV6-2/TRBV6-3 CASSYTWDQPQHF TGTGCCAGCAGTTACACCTGGGATCAGCCCCAGCATTTT
few TRBJ2-3 TRBD1 TRBV12-3/TRBV12-4 CASTAGTGQGTDTQYF TGTGCCAGCACCGCCGGGACAGGGCAGGGCACAGATACGCAGTATTTT
. TRBJ2-2 . TRBV2 CATRPVRTGELFF TGTGCCACTCGACCGGTGAGGACCGGGGAGCTGTTTTTT
. TRBJ1-4 . TRBV18 CASSPTGPTNEKLFF TGTGCCAGCTCACCAACAGGGCCAACTAATGAAAAACTGTTTTTT
few TRBJ1-3 . TRBV12-3/TRBV12-4 CASDPGNSGNTIYF TGTGCCAGCGACCCAGGGAACTCTGGAAACACCATATATTTT
. TRBJ2-7 . TRBV15 CATSPRGTSYEQYF TGTGCCACCAGCCCCCGGGGAACCTCCTACGAGCAGTACTTC
. TRBJ2-2 . TRBV3-1 CASSQQGVSGELFF TGTGCCAGCAGCCAACAGGGCGTTAGCGGGGAGCTGTTTTTT
few TRBJ2-7 . TRBV12-3/TRBV12-4 CASSRSGRDYEQYF TGTGCCAGCAGTCGCTCGGGACGGGACTACGAGCAGTACTTC
few TRBJ2-2 TRBD1 TRBV2 CASNLGTGVTGELFF TGTGCCAGCAATTTGGGGACAGGGGTCACCGGGGAGCTGTTTTTT
. TRBJ1-3 . TRBV12-3/TRBV12-4 CASSRSLTGNTIYF TGTGCCAGCAGCAGGTCCTTAACTGGAAACACCATATATTTT
. TRBJ2-1 TRBD2 TRBV12-3/TRBV12-4 CATKPGSGGYNEQFF TGTGCCACCAAGCCGGGTAGCGGGGGGTACAATGAGCAGTTCTTC
. TRBJ1-3 . TRBV10-3 CAIAGGGNTIYF TGTGCAATAGCAGGTGGAGGAAACACCATATATTTT
. TRBJ2-5 . TRBV2 CASSAQRAGTETQYF TGTGCCAGCAGTGCTCAAAGGGCAGGGACAGAGACCCAGTACTTC
. TRBJ2-7 . TRBV27 CASSLWGAEKSYEQYF TGTGCCAGCAGTTTATGGGGAGCGGAGAAATCCTACGAGCAGTACTTC
few TRBJ1-3 . TRBV20-1 CSARKLYSGNTIYF TGCAGTGCTAGAAAGCTTTACTCTGGAAACACCATATATTTT
. TRBJ1-5 . TRBV18 CASSPGGGRDQPQHF TGTGCCAGCTCACCAGGGGGGGGTCGGGATCAGCCCCAGCATTTT
. TRBJ2-1 TRBD1 TRBV27 CASSLTARDRAYNEQFF TGTGCCAGCAGTTTAACGGCAAGGGACAGGGCTTACAATGAGCAGTTCTTC
. TRBJ2-7 TRBD1 TRBV10-2 CASREQTGGFSYEQYF TGCGCCAGCAGGGAACAAACAGGGGGATTCTCCTACGAGCAGTACTTC
. TRBJ2-1 TRBD2 TRBV12-3/TRBV12-4 CASSLARLAGGINEQFF TGTGCCAGCAGTTTGGCCCGACTAGCGGGGGGGATCAATGAGCAGTTCTTC
. TRBJ2-3 TRBD2 TRBV6-6 CATSTTIAGGGDTQYF TGTGCCACCTCCACCACTATAGCGGGGGGAGGAGATACGCAGTATTTT
few TRBJ1-2 . TRBV12-3/TRBV12-4 CASSLRGTTNYGYTF TGTGCCAGCAGTTTAAGAGGGACAACAAACTATGGCTACACCTTC
. TRBJ1-4 . TRBV7-6 CASRTAGATNEKLFF TGTGCCAGCAGGACGGCAGGAGCAACTAATGAAAAACTGTTTTTT
few TRBJ1-3 . TRBV7-2 CASSRQAASGNTIYF TGTGCCAGCAGCCGACAGGCTGCCTCTGGAAACACCATATATTTT
few TRBJ2-2 TRBD2 TRBV7-9 CASSLSGLGIGLATGELFF TGTGCCAGCAGCTTATCTGGGTTAGGAATCGGACTAGCAACCGGGGAGCTGTTTTTT
. TRBJ2-5 . TRBV6-1 CASSEDRSQETQYF TGTGCCAGCAGTGAAGACAGGAGCCAAGAGACCCAGTACTTC